This entry lists 17 T cell receptor beta chains sequenced from one sample in a study of naive and memory T cell subsets. Their antigens are not known. Study-wide findings and caveats: Possibly reflecting memory cells re-expressing CD45RA, a few larger clonotypes occurred in naive repertoires, especially CD8.

The beta constant-region primer was an equimolar mix of two oligonucleotides covering TRBC1 and TRBC2. The ligated cDNA underwent four PCR rounds using SP2 and nested alpha and beta constant-region primers. TCRdb passed the UMI-ligation and nested PCR reads through MiXCR, listing each CDR3 protein once. Of roughly 92,000 distinct CDR3 sequences in the sample, about 10% were seen once. The specimen was naive CD4+ T cells from blood. The origin of the receptors is a human donor in good health.

This clonotype was observed a handful of times. The chain uses TRBV12-3 or TRBV12-4 and TRBJ2-2; 8 bases align to TRBD1. Germline trimming cut 2 bases from V and 4 bases from J; bases unmatched to any gene: 3. The CDR3 is 15 amino acids. The CDR3 region is CASSLQGAATGELFF. In nucleotides, the CDR3 is TGTGCCAGCAGTTTACAGGGGGCAGCCACCGGGGAGCTGTTTTTT.

This clonotype was seen a few times. The V and J genes are TRBV12-3 or TRBV12-4 and TRBJ2-3, with D possibly matching TRBD1 (6 bases). CDR3 length: 14 amino acids. Trimming removed 7 bases from V and 2 bases from J, with 13 bases in between. The CDR3 nucleotides read TGTGCCAGCACCTGGAGACAGGTCACAGATACGCAGTATTTT. Residues: CASTWRQVTDTQYF.

Written as DNA, the CDR3 is TGTGCCAGCAGCGGGGGTCTTATTACCCAACCTCTCTCATACACTGAAGCTTTCTTT. It translates to CASSGGLITQPLSYTEAFF. This rearrangement joins TRBV28 to TRBJ1-1; a possible D gene is TRBD1 (5 bases). Per germline, CDR1 MDHEN and CDR2 SYDVKM. The CDR3 runs 19 residues. Trimming took off 6 bases at V and 3 bases at J, with 29 bases between the two ends.

This clonotype appeared many times. The chain couples TRBV19 to TRBJ1-6; no definite D call. Germline V gene data show CDR1 as LNHDA and CDR2 as SQIVND (reference sequence). Trimming removed 8 bases at V and 0 bases at J, with 8 bases between. The CDR3 totals 14 residues. CDR3 DNA sequence: TGTGCCAGTGCCTACAGCTCCTATAATTCACCCCTCCACTTT. As protein: CASAYSSYNSPLHF.

V and J are TRBV27 and TRBJ2-4; no clear D. V gave up 2 bases and J gave up 0 bases, with 11 bases separating them. The CDR3 spans 16 residues. Germline V gene data show CDR1 as MNHEY and CDR2 as SMNVEV (reference sequence). This CDR3 reads CASSLPAPLAKNIQYF. As DNA, the CDR3 is TGTGCCAGCAGTTTACCCGCACCATTAGCCAAAAACATTCAGTACTTC.

The chain employs TRBV4-2 and TRBJ2-5; 7 bases align to TRBD1. Germline trimming cut 4 bases from V and 2 bases from J; bases unmatched to any gene: 10. CDR3 size: 16 residues. CDR1 is LGHNA and CDR2 is YNFKEQ in the germline V gene. CDR3 in DNA: TGTGCCAGCAGCCGTGGGGCGGCAGGGGGTCAAGAGACCCAGTACTTC. Translated, it gives CASSRGAAGGQETQYF.

This clonotype was picked up many times. This rearrangement joins TRBV6-1 to TRBJ2-7, with 9 positions matching TRBD2. The CDR3 has 13 amino acids. The V gene's germline CDR1 is MNHNS and CDR2 SASEGT. Unmatched junction bases numbered 5, after V lost 6 bases and J lost 5 bases. The DNA for the CDR3 is TGTGCCAGCAGAAGGGCTAGCGGGAACGAGCAGTACTTC. Its translation: CASRRASGNEQYF.

This chain uses TRBV4-3 with TRBJ2-1; D unresolved. From germline, CDR1 is LGHNA and CDR2 YSLEER. The CDR3 is 14 amino acids. Trimming took 3 bases from V and 4 from J, leaving 10 bases between them. CDR3 sequence: CASSQEVIYNEQFF. The CDR3 DNA follows: TGCGCCAGCAGCCAGGAAGTCATTTACAATGAGCAGTTCTTC.

This clonotype was observed a few times. The V gene is TRBV7-2, the J gene TRBJ2-1, with D maybe TRBD2 (6 bases). Trimming removed 5 bases from V and 9 bases from J, with 20 bases in between. Germline V gene lookup returns CDR1 SGHTA and CDR2 FQGNSA. The length of the CDR3 is 15 residues. Written as DNA, the CDR3 is TGTGCCAGCAGCCCCCCCGGGACTTACGGAATTGAGCAGTTCTTC. Encoded protein: CASSPPGTYGIEQFF. Using reference TRBV7-2 and TRBJ2-1 for the parts outside the CDR3, the full variable domain is GAGVSQSPSNKVTEKGKDVELRCDPISGHTALYWYRQSLGQGLEFLIYFQGNSAPDKSGLPSDRFSAERTGGSVSTLTIQRTQQEDSAVYLCASSPPGTYGIEQFFGPGTRLTVL.

This clonotype was seen at least ten times. The chain has TRBV5-4 and TRBJ2-1; D is undetermined. V was cut by 1 base and J by 0 bases, with 14 bases left in between. There are 17 residues in the CDR3. CDR1 and CDR2 from the germline V gene are SGHNT and YYREEE (reference sequence). The CDR3, as DNA: TGTGCCAGCAGCTTGAGGCGCCAGGTCAGCTCCTACAATGAGCAGTTCTTC. It specifies CASSLRRQVSSYNEQFF.

This clonotype showed up just a few times. The V and J genes are TRBV5-1 and TRBJ2-5; TRBD1 might be the D (6 bases). Trimming removed 5 bases at V and 1 base at J, with 15 bases between. The CDR3 has 15 amino acids. Germline values: CDR1 SGHRS, CDR2 YFSETQ. CDR3 nucleotide sequence: TGCGCCAGCAGGCTCGTCACAGGGACCCAAGAGACCCAGTACTTC. This sequence encodes CASRLVTGTQETQYF.

The genes are TRBV7-2 and TRBJ1-4; D is ambiguous. Germline assignment: CDR1 SGHTA and CDR2 FQGNSA. The CDR3 totals 13 residues. Deletions cut 5 bases from V and 2 bases from J, with 6 bases between. For the CDR3, the DNA is TGTGCCAGCAGCAGTTACACTAATGAAAAACTGTTTTTT. Translation gives CASSSYTNEKLFF.

The chain employs TRBV10-3 and TRBJ2-1; TRBD2 might be the D (6 bases). V lost 2 bases, J lost 9 bases, and 20 bases lay in between. CDR1 and CDR2 from the germline V gene are ENHRY and SYGVKD. This CDR3 region has 16 residues. The CDR3 sequence: CAISEELLAGPLEQFF. In DNA, the CDR3 is TGTGCCATCAGTGAGGAGTTACTAGCTGGGCCTCTTGAGCAGTTCTTC.

V gene TRBV24-1 combines with J gene TRBJ1-5, with no clear D. The germline CDR1 and CDR2 sequences are KGHDR and SFDVKD. The CDR3 is 12 amino acids. Between the trimmed V and J ends, which lost 4 bases and 6 bases, there was a span of 6 bases. This CDR3 is CATSDRGQPQHF. As DNA, the CDR3 is TGTGCCACCAGTGACCGTGGTCAGCCCCAGCATTTT.

In this sample, this clonotype turned up a few times. The gene calls are TRBV3-1 and TRBJ2-2; TRBD1 might be the D (5 bases). The V end was cut by 11 bases, the J end by 0 bases, with 10 bases between. This CDR3 comprises 13 residues. In germline, CDR1 is LGHDT, CDR2 YNNKEL (reference sequence). This CDR3 is CAVGHPNTGELFF. CDR3 DNA: TGTGCCGTTGGACACCCGAACACCGGGGAGCTGTTTTTT.

This sequence joins TRBV29-1 and TRBJ2-7; maybe TRBD1 (6 bases). This CDR3 has 12 amino acids. Between the trimmed V and J ends, which lost 3 bases and 2 bases, there was a span of 8 bases. In germline, CDR1 is SQVTM, CDR2 ANQGSEA. CDR3 region: CSVDRGPYEQYF. DNA for the CDR3: TGCAGCGTTGACAGGGGACCCTACGAGCAGTACTTC.

This clonotype was recorded many times. The chain carries TRBV30 and TRBJ1-4; D may be TRBD1 (5 bases). The V end lost 7 bases, the J end lost 1 base, and 13 bases lay between the germline ends. From germline, CDR1 is GTSNPN and CDR2 SVGIG (reference sequence). CDR3 length: 14 residues. The CDR3 coding sequence is TGTGCCTCCGAAGGGACGCAAACTAATGAAAAACTGTTTTTT. Protein: CASEGTQTNEKLFF.